This section outlines one T cell receptor (beta chain) sequence together with its context. These data belong to a study of blood T cell repertoires in COVID-19. Whole-study context: Acute-phase and convalescent COVID-19 samples originated in the United States, Italy and Spain. T cells, B-cell-depleted T cells, or PBMCs supplied cDNA or gDNA.

J lost 4 bases, V lost 0 bases, and 7 bases had no gene match. The CDR3 consists of 16 residues. Germline V gives CDR1 SQVTM, CDR2 ANQGSEA. Authors' methods: Nucleated cell number was recorded as an estimate derived from reference gene primer amplification. Assay used: immunoSEQ multiplex PCR; TCRdb lists only in-frame clones, some missing. V, J and clone size are those of that table, while D and trimming were read from the DNA. The data hold roughly 360,000 clones, with 70% to 85% observed a single time. V usage is TRBV29-1 and J usage is TRBJ2-1, with TRBD2 matching 9 bases. The sequence derives from a human donor with acute or convalescent COVID-19. The donor label of this sample is uncertain. What was sequenced was peripheral blood. For the CDR3, the DNA is TGCAGCGTTGAAGACCCGCGGGGGGGACAGTACAATGAGCAGTTCTTC. Translation gives CSVEDPRGGQYNEQFF.